Listed below are T cell receptor beta chains from one sample, sequenced in a study of shared T cell receptors in the human thymus. The data were produced by immunoSEQ multiplex PCR, yet TCRdb's version contains in-frame clones alone and is incomplete. The sample has approximately 730,000 clones, 80% to 90% seen once. This same sample was also part of a study on human thymus T cells.

Sample: thymocytes. The receptor source for this set is a girl less than two years old with a congenital heart defect. The CDR3 runs from the conserved cysteine through the conserved F or W. The order of the fields is clone size, CDR3 length, J gene, V gene, D gene, CDR3 DNA, CDR3 protein. The D gene is left open where the match is weak. Clone size is given for some rows only: seen once, a few or many times, or a class if the clone is expanded.

>.|14|TRBJ2-1|TRBV27|.
TGTGCCAGCTTTTCGGTTTTCACCTACAATGAGCAGTTCTTC
CASFSVFTYNEQFF
>.|16|TRBJ1-4|TRBV15|.
TGTGCCACCAGCAGAGATAGTCGGCAGGGATTTGAAAAACTGTTTTTT
CATSRDSRQGFEKLFF
>.|19|TRBJ2-7|TRBV4-3|TRBD1
TGCGCCAGCAGCCAGGCGCCGGGACAGGGGGATGTTAGGGCGGACGAGCAGTACTTC
CASSQAPGQGDVRADEQYF
>.|16|TRBJ1-6|TRBV12-5|TRBD1
TGTGCTAGTGGACAGGGGGCGATCTATGATAATTCCCCCCTCCACTTT
CASGQGAIYDNSPLHF
>.|15|TRBJ1-2|TRBV25-1|.
TGTGCCAGCAGCCACACCCTGAGGGCCCCGGGCGGCTACACCTTC
CASSHTLRAPGGYTF
>once|17|TRBJ2-5|TRBV5-8|TRBD1
TGTGCCCCAGGACAGGGGGCCCGTGGGAAGGTTTGCGAGACCCAGTACTTC
CAPGQGARGKVCETQYF
>.|17|TRBJ1-3|TRBV5-1|TRBD1
TGCGCCAGCAGCTCAGAAGAAAGGACAGGGAATACAGACACCATATATTTT
CASSSEERTGNTDTIYF
>.|15|TRBJ1-4|TRBV7-6|TRBD1
TGTGCCAGCAGCTTAGATCCCACAGGGGCCCCAAAACTGTTTTTT
CASSLDPTGAPKLFF
>.|21|TRBJ2-5|TRBV27|TRBD2
TGTGCCAGCAAACCTAGCGGGGGAGGCCGCGCCAGCCGACGTGGGCAAGAGACCCAGTACTTC
CASKPSGGGRASRRGQETQYF
>.|16|TRBJ1-1|TRBV5-1|.
TGCGCCAGCAGCTTGGAGATGGGAGACATGAACACTGAAGCTTTCTTT
CASSLEMGDMNTEAFF
>.|14|TRBJ2-7|TRBV4-2|.
TGTGCCAGCAGCCAGGTACTCGGGACTGCCGAGCAGTACTTC
CASSQVLGTAEQYF
>.|17|TRBJ2-7|TRBV4-1|.
TGCGCCAGCAGCCAAGATGGGGGGGGGACAGGCACCTACGAGCGGTACTTC
CASSQDGGGTGTYERYF
>.|16|TRBJ2-5|TRBV27|.
TGTGCCAGCAGTTTGGATCTCGGGAGTGCACAAGAGACCCAGTACTTC
CASSLDLGSAQETQYF
>.|15|TRBJ2-1|TRBV9|TRBD2
TGTGCCAGCAGCGCAGCGGGGGGCCTCTACAATGAGCAGTTCTTC
CASSAAGGLYNEQFF
>.|15|TRBJ1-3|TRBV4-3|.
TGCGCCAGCAGCCGGAGCCCGGCCTCTGGAAACACCATATATTTT
CASSRSPASGNTIYF
>.|16|TRBJ1-1|TRBV6-1|TRBD1
TGTGCCAGCAGTGAACCTGGACAGGGGATGAAAACTGAAGCTTTCTTT
CASSEPGQGMKTEAFF
>.|16|TRBJ2-2|TRBV6-6|.
TGTGCCAGCAGAAACGGGGACTTTTTGAACACCGGGGAGCTGTTTTTT
CASRNGDFLNTGELFF
>.|16|TRBJ1-1|TRBV5-1|TRBD1
TGCGCCAGCAGACCTGACAGGGTGGGTATGAACACTGAAGCTTTCTTT
CASRPDRVGMNTEAFF
>.|13|TRBJ1-5|TRBV2|.
TGTGCCAGCAGTGTACAGGGTAATCAGCCCCAGCATTTT
CASSVQGNQPQHF
>.|14|TRBJ1-5|TRBV5-6|.
TGTGCCAGCAGCTTGGAGGGGGGCAATCAGCCCCAGCATTTT
CASSLEGGNQPQHF
>.|15|TRBJ2-4|TRBV4-1|.
TGCGCCAGCAGCCAATGGCTTAGCAGGGGAGACATTCAGTACTTC
CASSQWLSRGDIQYF
>.|15|TRBJ1-2|TRBV15|.
TGTGCCACCAGCAGAGATCGGAGCGGAGGCTATGGCTACACCTTC
CATSRDRSGGYGYTF
>.|12|TRBJ2-1|TRBV11-2|.
TGTGCCAGCAGCCCAAAATACAATGAGCAGTTCTTC
CASSPKYNEQFF
>.|15|TRBJ2-5|TRBV4-1|.
TGCGCCAGCAGCCCCCTCGGGGAGTACCAAGAGACCCAGTACTTC
CASSPLGEYQETQYF
>.|15|TRBJ2-7|TRBV19|TRBD1
TGTGCCAGTAGTGAAATAGGGGACAGCTCCTACGAGCAGTACTTC
CASSEIGDSSYEQYF
>once|14|TRBJ1-6|TRBV10-2|TRBD1
TGCGCCAGCACCACAGGGGGCTTTGGATCACCCCTCCACTTT
CASTTGGFGSPLHF
>.|15|TRBJ2-7|TRBV2|.
TGTGCCACCACCAAGGTGGTTGGTTCATCTAGCGAGCAGTACTTC
CATTKVVGSSSEQYF
>.|14|TRBJ1-5|TRBV6-1|.
TGTGCCAGCAAGTGGGGCGCGGGCAATCAGCCCCAGCATTTT
CASKWGAGNQPQHF
>.|14|TRBJ1-1|TRBV9|.
TGTGCCAGCAGCGTATTCCCGGAGGGCACTGAAGCTTTCTTT
CASSVFPEGTEAFF
>.|16|TRBJ1-6|TRBV7-2|.
TGTGCCAGCAGCTTAGAGAGGGCCAGTTTATATTCACCCCTCCACTTT
CASSLERASLYSPLHF
>.|18|TRBJ1-2|TRBV7-6|.
TGTGCCAGCAGCCCAAGGGGAACAAGGACCTCAATGAACTATGGCTACACCTTC
CASSPRGTRTSMNYGYTF
>.|13|TRBJ2-4|TRBV5-1|.
TGCGCCAGCAGCTTGGCTTCCAAAAACATTCAGTACTTC
CASSLASKNIQYF
>.|16|TRBJ1-4|TRBV5-8|TRBD1
TGTGCCAGCAGCTTGGCCGGAGGGACAGAGAATGAAAAACTGTTTTTT
CASSLAGGTENEKLFF
>once|16|TRBJ2-2|TRBV7-8|TRBD1
TGTGCCAGCACCGTTGAAAGGGACAGGGGCACCGGGGAGCTGTTTTTT
CASTVERDRGTGELFF
>.|16|TRBJ1-1|TRBV13|.
TGTGCCACCGGGGAGCAGGGGCCGGCCCTGGGCACTGAAGCTTTCTTT
CATGEQGPALGTEAFF
>.|13|TRBJ1-1|TRBV29-1|TRBD1
TGCAGCGTCACAGGGGGATTGAACACTGAAGCTTTCTTT
CSVTGGLNTEAFF
>.|16|TRBJ2-1|TRBV4-3|TRBD2
TGCGCCAGCAGCCATTCCTCGCGGGGGGGCGTCGATGAGCAGTTCTTC
CASSHSSRGGVDEQFF
>.|17|TRBJ2-2|TRBV4-2|TRBD2
TGTGCCAGCAGCCAAGATAACTTAGCGGGAGCCACCGGGGAGCTGTTTTTT
CASSQDNLAGATGELFF
>.|15|TRBJ1-1|TRBV6-1|.
TGTGCCAGCAGCGCCAGGAAGAGCAAGAACACTGAAGCTTTCTTT
CASSARKSKNTEAFF
>.|18|TRBJ2-3|TRBV7-6|.
TGTGCCAGCAGCACCGGGGCGGAGCGGGACACTAGCACAGATACGCAGTATTTT
CASSTGAERDTSTDTQYF
>few|16|TRBJ1-5|TRBV28|.
TGTGCCAGTACTAGAAGGCTCGGGGAAAGCAATCAGCCCCAGCATTTT
CASTRRLGESNQPQHF
>.|13|TRBJ1-2|TRBV15|.
TGTGCCACCAGCAGAGGTGTGGCCTATGGCTACACCTTC
CATSRGVAYGYTF
>.|17|TRBJ2-6|TRBV28|.
TGTGCCAGCAGTTTCCCCAGCGAGAGAACTGGGGCCAACGTCCTGACTTTC
CASSFPSERTGANVLTF
>.|16|TRBJ2-5|TRBV6-6|TRBD2
TGTGCCAGCAGTTCCGACCGACAGCGGGGGGCTGAGACCCAGTACTTC
CASSSDRQRGAETQYF
>.|14|TRBJ2-7|TRBV7-2|.
TGTGCCAGCAGCCCCGGTGAGGGCTCCTACGAGCAGTACTTC
CASSPGEGSYEQYF
>.|13|TRBJ1-2|TRBV5-1|.
TGCGCCAGCAGCCTAACAGGGTCCTATGGCTACACCTTC
CASSLTGSYGYTF
>.|15|TRBJ1-2|TRBV6-5|TRBD1
TGTGCCAGCAGTCTGGGAGGACAGGGAGGGTATGGCTACACCTTC
CASSLGGQGGYGYTF